Listed below are T cell receptor beta chains from one sample, sequenced in a study of blood T cell repertoires in COVID-19. TCRdb's table, derived via immunoSEQ multiplex PCR, lists solely in-frame clones and lacks some. In the table there are roughly 220,000 clones, 70% to 90% of which are singletons. What was sequenced was PBMCs or T cells enriched from blood (not recorded which). These receptors all come from a woman between 40 and 50 years old with acute COVID-19. The CDR3 runs from the conserved cysteine through the conserved F or W. Fields, in order: CDR3 protein, CDR3 DNA, D gene, V gene, clone size, J gene. A D gene is named only where the DNA matches it firmly. Expanded clones are given a class, and other clones once, few, many or no size at all.

CATSRDQGAASYQETQYF | TGTGCCACCAGCAGAGATCAGGGGGCGGCCTCGTACCAAGAGACCCAGTACTTC | TRBD1 | TRBV15 | - | TRBJ2-5
CSIRDRMNTEAFF | TGCAGCATACGGGACAGAATGAACACTGAAGCTTTCTTT | TRBD1 | TRBV29-1 | - | TRBJ1-1
CASITTSGGATKTQYF | TGTGCCAGCATCACTACTAGCGGGGGGGCCACGAAGACCCAGTACTTC | TRBD2 | TRBV7-2 | - | TRBJ2-5
CASSQARSPRGEGYTF | TGCGCCAGCAGCCAGGCTCGTTCTCCCAGGGGCGAGGGCTACACCTTC | - | TRBV4-1 | - | TRBJ1-2
CASSLSQTGDLFF | TGTGCCAGCAGTTTATCCCAGACAGGGGACCTGTTTTTT | TRBD1 | TRBV12-3/TRBV12-4 | - | TRBJ1-4
CASSPPGQVMETQYF | TGTGCCAGCAGCCCTCCGGGACAGGTTATGGAGACCCAGTACTTC | TRBD1 | TRBV5-4 | many | TRBJ2-5
CASSVEPLNTEAFF | TGTGCCAGCAGCGTAGAGCCGTTGAACACTGAAGCTTTCTTT | - | TRBV9 | - | TRBJ1-1
CASSRLRGNYGYTF | TGTGCCAGCAGCCGGCTCAGGGGTAACTATGGCTACACCTTC | - | TRBV21-1 | - | TRBJ1-2
CSVARQGRGNTEAFF | TGCAGCGTGGCGCGACAGGGTCGGGGGAACACTGAAGCTTTCTTT | TRBD1 | TRBV29-1 | - | TRBJ1-1
CATTSKGSSGGSYEQYF | TGTGCCACTACGTCGAAGGGGTCTAGCGGGGGTTCCTACGAGCAGTACTTC | TRBD2 | TRBV7-2 | - | TRBJ2-7
CASSETSGGDQNIQYF | TGTGCCAGCAGCGAAACGAGCGGGGGGGACCAAAACATTCAGTACTTC | TRBD2 | TRBV28 | - | TRBJ2-4
CASSPTGAGYTF | TGTGCCAGCAGCCCGACAGGGGCGGGCTACACCTTC | TRBD1 | TRBV7-9 | - | TRBJ1-2
CASSQAGQGAAFF | TGTGCCAGCAGCCAAGCCGGGCAGGGGGCAGCTTTCTTT | TRBD1 | TRBV3-1/TRBV3-2 | - | TRBJ1-1
CSVAGERTNEKLFF | TGCAGCGTTGCGGGAGAGCGCACTAATGAAAAACTGTTTTTT | - | TRBV29-1 | few | TRBJ1-4
CSTWAGNEQFF | TGCAGTACCTGGGCGGGAAATGAGCAGTTCTTC | - | TRBV29-1 | - | TRBJ2-1
CASSDSGGAREQFF | TGTGCCAGCAGTGACTCGGGGGGGGCACGGGAGCAGTTCTTC | - | TRBV6-4 | - | TRBJ2-1
CASNSGGGSPLHF | TGTGCCAGCAATTCGGGGGGCGGATCACCCCTCCACTTT | - | TRBV6-5 | - | TRBJ1-6
CASSLLGAGSSTDTQYF | TGTGCCAGCAGCTTGTTAGGGGCGGGGAGCAGCACAGATACGCAGTATTTT | - | TRBV5-5 | - | TRBJ2-3
CASSSPRDTQYF | TGTGCCAGCAGCTCCCCTCGAGATACGCAGTATTTT | - | TRBV7-2 | - | TRBJ2-3
CASSFQNTRIYF | TGTGCCAGCAGTTTCCAGAACACCAGAATATATTTT | - | TRBV28 | few | TRBJ1-3
CASSQVGGPYGYTF | TGTGCCAGCAGCCAAGTGGGAGGGCCCTATGGCTACACCTTC | - | TRBV3-1/TRBV3-2 | - | TRBJ1-2
CASSSETGYSMNTGELFF | TGTGCCAGCAGCTCAGAGACAGGGTACTCCATGAACACCGGGGAGCTGTTTTTT | TRBD1 | TRBV7-8 | - | TRBJ2-2
CASSVVPGGANTGELFF | TGTGCCAGCAGCGTAGTCCCCGGGGGGGCTAACACCGGGGAGCTGTTTTTT | TRBD2 | TRBV9 | - | TRBJ2-2
CASSLEGGWIDIQYF | TGTGCCAGCAGCTTAGAGGGGGGGTGGATTGACATTCAGTACTTC | - | TRBV7-2 | - | TRBJ2-4
CASSASSGVTGELFF | TGTGCCAGCAGCGCCTCTAGCGGGGTCACCGGGGAGCTGTTTTTT | TRBD2 | TRBV11-1 | - | TRBJ2-2
CASSLAGQGGAEAFF | TGCGCCAGCAGCTTGGCCGGGCAGGGTGGAGCTGAAGCTTTCTTT | - | TRBV5-1 | - | TRBJ1-1
CASSETSGGFNEQFF | TGTGCCAGCAGTGAAACTAGCGGGGGGTTCAATGAGCAGTTCTTC | TRBD2 | TRBV6-4 | - | TRBJ2-1
CASSLVPGGLFF | TGTGCCAGCAGCTTAGTCCCCGGTGGACTGTTTTTT | - | TRBV11-2 | - | TRBJ1-4
CASGLGTGANEKLFF | TGTGCTAGTGGTTTAGGGACAGGGGCAAATGAAAAACTGTTTTTT | TRBD1 | TRBV12-5 | few | TRBJ1-4
CASSYWLAGGPEDTQYF | TGTGCCAGCAGTTACTGGCTAGCGGGGGGGCCAGAAGATACGCAGTATTTT | TRBD2 | TRBV6-2/TRBV6-3 | - | TRBJ2-3
CASSPVTNYGYTF | TGTGCCAGTAGCCCTGTCACAAACTATGGCTACACCTTC | - | TRBV19 | - | TRBJ1-2
CASSLTGGASEQFF | TGTGCCAGCAGCTTAACGGGGGGCGCAAGTGAGCAGTTCTTC | - | TRBV7-9 | - | TRBJ2-1
CASSLNGGAFF | TGTGCCAGCAGCTTGAACGGCGGGGCTTTCTTT | - | TRBV5-5 | - | TRBJ1-1
CASSAGRNEQFF | TGTGCCAGCAGCGCAGGCAGGAATGAGCAGTTCTTC | - | TRBV9 | - | TRBJ2-1
CASGRERGRGAQDTQYF | TGTGCCAGCGGCCGAGAGCGGGGGCGGGGGGCCCAAGATACGCAGTATTTT | TRBD2 | TRBV11-2 | - | TRBJ2-3
CASSLRQNTGELFF | TGTGCTAGCAGCTTGAGACAGAACACCGGGGAGCTGTTTTTT | - | TRBV7-7 | - | TRBJ2-2
CASRGTNQETQYF | TGTGCCAGCAGGGGGACTAACCAAGAGACCCAGTACTTC | TRBD2 | TRBV2 | - | TRBJ2-5
CASGPTAELHF | TGTGCCAGCGGACCGACAGCTGAGCTCCACTTT | - | TRBV7-9 | - | TRBJ1-6
CASSEDRGPGYEQYF | TGTGCCAGCAGCGAAGACAGGGGCCCAGGATACGAGCAGTACTTC | TRBD1 | TRBV7-8 | - | TRBJ2-7
CASSSNTGELFF | TGTGCCAGCAGCTCAAACACCGGGGAGCTGTTTTTT | - | TRBV11-2 | - | TRBJ2-2
CATSDLGPHNEKLFF | TGTGCCACCAGTGATTTGGGGCCACATAATGAAAAACTGTTTTTT | - | TRBV24-1 | - | TRBJ1-4
CASSRRTGTSNEKLFF | TGTGCCAGCAGCCGTAGGACAGGGACGTCTAATGAAAAACTGTTTTTT | TRBD1 | TRBV14 | - | TRBJ1-4
CASSRTGGNNSPLHF | TGTGCCAGCAGCAGGACAGGGGGCAATAATTCACCCCTCCACTTT | TRBD1 | TRBV7-8 | - | TRBJ1-6
CASSQARGGGQFF | TGTGCCAGCAGCCAGGCGCGGGGGGGCGGGCAGTTCTTC | TRBD2 | TRBV3-1/TRBV3-2 | few | TRBJ2-1
CASSRQGRGYNEQFF | TGTGCCAGCAGCCGACAGGGGAGGGGTTACAATGAGCAGTTCTTC | - | TRBV5-4 | few | TRBJ2-1
CASSPGGGFLSGANVLTF | TGTGCCAGCAGTCCTGGGGGGGGATTCCTCTCTGGGGCCAACGTCCTGACTTTC | TRBD2 | TRBV14 | - | TRBJ2-6
CASSSEQGYYGYTF | TGTGCCAGCAGCTCAGAACAGGGGTACTATGGCTACACCTTC | TRBD1 | TRBV5-4 | few | TRBJ1-2
CASSLEGALTTEAFF | TGTGCCAGCAGCTTGGAGGGGGCTCTGACCACTGAAGCTTTCTTT | TRBD1 | TRBV5-5 | - | TRBJ1-1
CASSLGEGRPNQPQHF | TGTGCCAGCAGCTTGGGGGAAGGGAGACCCAATCAGCCCCAGCATTTT | - | TRBV5-8 | - | TRBJ1-5
CASRTGNTEAFF | TGCGCCAGCAGGACAGGGAACACTGAAGCTTTCTTT | - | TRBV5-1 | - | TRBJ1-1
CASSLWDRGGEKLFF | TGCGCCAGCAGCCTTTGGGACAGGGGAGGCGAAAAACTGTTTTTT | TRBD1 | TRBV4-1 | - | TRBJ1-4